Presented here are 10 T cell receptor beta chains from one specimen sequenced in a study of shared clonotypes between healthy human individuals. Clones were sequenced by immunoSEQ multiplex PCR, and TCRdb holds only the in-frame ones, with some missing. The repertoire includes hundreds of thousands of clones, about 96% of them detected once, and roughly 0.1% sits in the top ten. Naive CD8 cells lacked CD45RO and underwent positive selection for CCR7, leaving out terminally differentiated effector memory CD45RA+ cells. The sample comprised naive CD8+ T cells sorted from blood. Source of these receptors: a woman in her 30s in good health.

Only one count was recorded for this clone. The rearrangement links TRBV28 to TRBJ1-1; D not certain. CDR3 length: 16 residues. V was shortened by 7 bases and J by 0 bases, with 18 bases between the two germline ends. Germline V gene sequence: CDR1 MDHEN, CDR2 SYDVKM. For the CDR3, the DNA is TGTGCCAGCACCCAACCCCCGGAAGGCATGAACACTGAAGCTTTCTTT. This gives the protein CASTQPPEGMNTEAFF.

CDR3 residues: CASSRAPMGYIGSPLHF. The CDR3 DNA reads as TGTGCCAGCAGCCGGGCCCCGATGGGGTATATCGGTTCACCCCTCCACTTT. V is TRBV14 and J is TRBJ1-6; D gene uncertain. Deletions cut 4 bases from V and 9 bases from J, with 22 bases between. There are 17 residues in the CDR3. Germline V gene data show CDR1 as SGHDN and CDR2 as FVKESK.

The chain couples TRBV29-1 to TRBJ2-7; 9 positions agree with TRBD1. This CDR3 spans 14 amino acids. The germline CDR1 and CDR2 sequences are SQVTM and ANQGSEA. V was clipped by 1 base and J by 2 bases; unmatched bases: 3. The CDR3: CSVEGTGVPYEQYF. The DNA of the CDR3 is TGCAGCGTTGAAGGGACAGGGGTTCCCTACGAGCAGTACTTC.

The chain is built from TRBV2 and TRBJ1-3; no reliable D call. CDR3 length equals 13 residues. Germline values: CDR1 SNHLY, CDR2 FYNNEI. V was cut by 6 bases and J by 2 bases, with 8 bases left in between. For the CDR3, the DNA is TGTGCCAGCAGACCCCCTACTGGAAACACCATATATTTT. The encoded protein is CASRPPTGNTIYF.

The chain has TRBV6-5 and TRBJ2-2, with 9 bases that match TRBD2. Germline V gene sequence: CDR1 MNHEY, CDR2 SVGAGI. V trimming: 7 bases; J trimming: 7 bases; junction bases outside the gene matches: 4. The CDR3 is made up of 13 amino acids. The CDR3 loop is CASKAGGGGELFF. DNA of the CDR3: TGTGCCAGCAAGGCGGGAGGGGGCGGGGAGCTGTTTTTT.

The chain recombines TRBV6-6 with TRBJ1-2, with D unclear. The V and J ends lost 5 bases and 9 bases respectively, with 25 bases between them. Germline V gene sequence: CDR1 MNHNY, CDR2 SVGAGI (reference sequence). The CDR3 loop spans 16 amino acids. This CDR3 is CASSPWFDPTGMSYTF. CDR3 DNA sequence: TGTGCCAGCAGTCCTTGGTTTGATCCAACGGGGATGAGCTACACCTTC.

This chain joins TRBV13 and TRBJ2-5; either TRBD1 or TRBD2 may supply D (7 bases each). Germline CDR1 is PRHDT and CDR2 is FYEKMQ (reference sequence). The CDR3 has 15 residues. Trimming removed 3 bases at V and 7 bases at J, with 18 bases between. CDR3 region: CASSFSGPRGGTQYF. In DNA, the CDR3 is TGTGCCAGCAGCTTTAGCGGGCCCAGGGGGGGGACCCAGTACTTC.

The V gene is TRBV7-9, the J gene TRBJ2-5; D gene unclear. Trimming stripped 2 bases from V and 6 bases from J, with 10 bases between. The germline V gene encodes CDR1 SEHNR and CDR2 FQNEAQ (reference sequence). There are 13 residues in the CDR3. The CDR3 protein is CASSLPGVKTQYF. Here the CDR3 DNA reads TGTGCCAGCAGCTTACCAGGAGTAAAGACCCAGTACTTC.

The V call is TRBV19, the J call TRBJ2-2; no firm D call. The CDR3 loop spans 15 amino acids. The V gene lost 9 bases and the J gene lost 0 bases, with 14 bases spanning the gap. Per the germline V gene, CDR1 is LNHDA and CDR2 is SQIVND (reference sequence). CDR3 DNA sequence: TGTGCCAGCCTCCCGACTGGCTCGAACACCGGGGAGCTGTTTTTT. This codes for CASLPTGSNTGELFF.

This clone came up a few times. The J gene is TRBJ2-3, the V gene TRBV7-9; no reliable D call. From germline, CDR1 is SEHNR and CDR2 FQNEAQ (reference sequence). This CDR3 region has 12 residues. V was cut by 2 bases and J by 6 bases, with 6 bases left in between. The CDR3 protein is CASSLYFDTQYF. CDR3 bases: TGTGCCAGCAGCTTATATTTCGATACGCAGTATTTT.